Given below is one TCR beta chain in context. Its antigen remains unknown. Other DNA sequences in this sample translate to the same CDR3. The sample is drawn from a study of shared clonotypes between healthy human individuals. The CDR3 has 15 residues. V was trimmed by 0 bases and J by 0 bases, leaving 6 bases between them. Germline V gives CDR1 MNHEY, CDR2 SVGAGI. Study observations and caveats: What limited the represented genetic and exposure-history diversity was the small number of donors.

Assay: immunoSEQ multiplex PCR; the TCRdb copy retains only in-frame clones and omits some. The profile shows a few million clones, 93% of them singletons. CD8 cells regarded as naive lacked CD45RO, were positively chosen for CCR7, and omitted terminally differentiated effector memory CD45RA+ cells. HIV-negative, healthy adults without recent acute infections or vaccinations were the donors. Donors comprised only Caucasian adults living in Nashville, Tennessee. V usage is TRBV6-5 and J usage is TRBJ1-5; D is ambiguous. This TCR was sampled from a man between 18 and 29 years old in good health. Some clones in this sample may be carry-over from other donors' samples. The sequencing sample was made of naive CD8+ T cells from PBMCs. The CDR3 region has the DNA TGTGCCAGCAGTTACTCGGCCGGTAGCAATCAGCCCCAGCATTTT. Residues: CASSYSAGSNQPQHF.